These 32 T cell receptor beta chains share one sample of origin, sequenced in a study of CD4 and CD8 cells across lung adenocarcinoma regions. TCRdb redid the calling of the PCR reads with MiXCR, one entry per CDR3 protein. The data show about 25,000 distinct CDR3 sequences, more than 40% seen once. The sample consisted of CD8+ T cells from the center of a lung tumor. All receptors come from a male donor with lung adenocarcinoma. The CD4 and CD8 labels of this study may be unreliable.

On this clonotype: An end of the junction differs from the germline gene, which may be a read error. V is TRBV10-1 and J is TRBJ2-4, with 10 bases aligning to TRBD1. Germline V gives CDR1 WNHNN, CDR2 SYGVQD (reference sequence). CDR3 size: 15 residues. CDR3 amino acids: CASGDRGRAADMQYF. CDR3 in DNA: TGCGCCAGCGGGGACAGGGGCCGGGCCGCAGATATGCAGTACTTT.

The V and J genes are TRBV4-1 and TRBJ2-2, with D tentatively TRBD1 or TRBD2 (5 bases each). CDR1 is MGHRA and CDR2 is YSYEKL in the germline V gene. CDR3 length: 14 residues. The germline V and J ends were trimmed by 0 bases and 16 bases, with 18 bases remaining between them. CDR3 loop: CASSQDRTSGAQFF. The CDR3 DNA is TGCGCCAGCAGCCAAGATAGGACCTCCGGGGCGCAGTTTTTT.

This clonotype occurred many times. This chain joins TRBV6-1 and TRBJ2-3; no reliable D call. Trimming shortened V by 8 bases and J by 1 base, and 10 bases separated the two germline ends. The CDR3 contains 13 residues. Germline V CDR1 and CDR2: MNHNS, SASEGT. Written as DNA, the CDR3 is TGTGCCAGCGCTACAGCGCGCACAGATACGCAGTATTTT. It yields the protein CASATARTDTQYF.

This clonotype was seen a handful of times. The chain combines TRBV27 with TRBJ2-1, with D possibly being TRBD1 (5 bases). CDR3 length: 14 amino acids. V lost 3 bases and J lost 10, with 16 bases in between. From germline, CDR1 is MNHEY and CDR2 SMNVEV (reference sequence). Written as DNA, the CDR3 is TGTGCCAGCAGTTTTGGACAACAAGTAAGAGAGCAGTTCTTC. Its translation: CASSFGQQVREQFF.

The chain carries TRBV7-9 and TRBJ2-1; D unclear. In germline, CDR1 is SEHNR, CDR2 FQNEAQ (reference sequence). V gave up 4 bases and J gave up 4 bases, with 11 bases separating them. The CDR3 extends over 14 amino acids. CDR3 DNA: TGTGCCAGCAGCTCGGGTCAACCTTACAATGAGCAGTTCTTC. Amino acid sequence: CASSSGQPYNEQFF.

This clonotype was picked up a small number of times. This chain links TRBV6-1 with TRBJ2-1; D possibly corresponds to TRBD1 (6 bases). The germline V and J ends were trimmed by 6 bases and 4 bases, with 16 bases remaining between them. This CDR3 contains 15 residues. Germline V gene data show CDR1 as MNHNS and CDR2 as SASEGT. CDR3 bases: TGTGCCAGCAGGACGGCGACAGGTCCTTACAATGAGCAGTTCTTC. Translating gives CASRTATGPYNEQFF.

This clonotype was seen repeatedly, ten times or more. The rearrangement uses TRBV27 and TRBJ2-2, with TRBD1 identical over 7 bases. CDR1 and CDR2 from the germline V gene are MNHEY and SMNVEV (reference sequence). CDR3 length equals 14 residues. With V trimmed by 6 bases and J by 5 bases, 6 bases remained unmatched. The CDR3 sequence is CASRPGQATGELFF. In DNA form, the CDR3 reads TGTGCCAGCAGACCCGGACAGGCGACCGGGGAGCTGTTTTTT.

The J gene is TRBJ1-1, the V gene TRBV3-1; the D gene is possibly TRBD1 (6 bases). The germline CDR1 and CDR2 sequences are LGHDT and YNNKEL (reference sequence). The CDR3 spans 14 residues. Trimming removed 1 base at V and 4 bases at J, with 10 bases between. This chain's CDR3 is CASSQGQGSTEAFF. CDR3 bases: TGTGCCAGCAGCCAAGGGCAGGGGAGCACTGAAGCTTTCTTT.

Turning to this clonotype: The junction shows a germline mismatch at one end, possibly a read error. The CDR3 sequence: CASSDTRGEDTQYF. CDR3 bases: TGTGCCAGCAGTGACACCCGAGGGGAAGATACGCAGTACTTT. The V gene is TRBV6-1, the J gene TRBJ2-3, with D perhaps being TRBD1 or TRBD2 (5 bases each). The CDR3 runs to 14 residues. Looked up from germline, CDR1 is MNHNS and CDR2 is SASEGT.

CDR3 protein: CASSEAGTGVEETQYF. CDR3 nucleotides: TGTGCCAGCAGTGAAGCCGGGACAGGTGTTGAGGAGACGCAGTATTTT. V gene TRBV6-1 combines with J gene TRBJ2-3; TRBD1 agrees at 8 bases. V shed 0 bases and J 9 bases; nucleotides not matched to a gene: 11. The CDR3 loop spans 16 amino acids. Per the germline V gene, CDR1 is MNHNS and CDR2 is SASEGT.

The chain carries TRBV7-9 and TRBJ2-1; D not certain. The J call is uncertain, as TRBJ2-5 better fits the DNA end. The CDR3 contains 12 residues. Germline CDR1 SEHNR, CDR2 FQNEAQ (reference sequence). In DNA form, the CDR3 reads TGTGCCAGCAGCCACCCGCAAGAGACCCAGTACTTC. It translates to CASSHPQETQYF.

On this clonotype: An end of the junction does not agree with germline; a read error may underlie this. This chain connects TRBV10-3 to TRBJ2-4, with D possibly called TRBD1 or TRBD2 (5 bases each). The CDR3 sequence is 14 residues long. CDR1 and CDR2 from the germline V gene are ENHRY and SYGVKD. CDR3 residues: CGGTGLGAKNTQYF. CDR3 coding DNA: TGCGGCGGCACGGGGCTGGGAGCCAAAAACACTCAGTACTTC.

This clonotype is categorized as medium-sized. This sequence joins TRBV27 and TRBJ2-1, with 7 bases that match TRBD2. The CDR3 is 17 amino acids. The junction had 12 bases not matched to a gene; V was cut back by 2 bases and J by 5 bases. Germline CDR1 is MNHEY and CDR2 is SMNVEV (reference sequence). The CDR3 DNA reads TGTGCCAGCAGTTTAAGGGCTAGCGGACAACTGGACAATGAGCAGTTCTTC. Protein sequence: CASSLRASGQLDNEQFF.

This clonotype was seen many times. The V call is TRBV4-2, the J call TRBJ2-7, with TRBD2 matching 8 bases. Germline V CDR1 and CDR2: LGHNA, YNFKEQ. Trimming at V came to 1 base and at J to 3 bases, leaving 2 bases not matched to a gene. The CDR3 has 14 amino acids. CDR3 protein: CASSQALAGYEQYF. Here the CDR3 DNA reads TGTGCCAGCAGCCAAGCTCTAGCGGGCTACGAGCAGTACTTC.

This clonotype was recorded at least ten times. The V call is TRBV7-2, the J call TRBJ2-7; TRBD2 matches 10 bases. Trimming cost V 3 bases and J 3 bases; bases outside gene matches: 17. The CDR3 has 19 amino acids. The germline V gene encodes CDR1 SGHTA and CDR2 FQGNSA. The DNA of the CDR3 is TGTGCCAGCAGCTTCCCCGGGGCAGCGGGAGGGCAGGGGAACTACGAGCAGTACTTC. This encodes CASSFPGAAGGQGNYEQYF. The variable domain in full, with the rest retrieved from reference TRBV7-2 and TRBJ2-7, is GAGVSQSPSNKVTEKGKDVELRCDPISGHTALYWYRQSLGQGLEFLIYFQGNSAPDKSGLPSDRFSAERTGGSVSTLTIQRTQQEDSAVYLCASSFPGAAGGQGNYEQYFGPGTRLTVT.

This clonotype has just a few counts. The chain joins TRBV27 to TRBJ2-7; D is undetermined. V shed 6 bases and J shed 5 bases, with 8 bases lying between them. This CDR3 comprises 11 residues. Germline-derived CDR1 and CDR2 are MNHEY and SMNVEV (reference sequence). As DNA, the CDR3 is TGTGCCAGCAGCCTGGGCCACGAGCAGTACTTC. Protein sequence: CASSLGHEQYF.

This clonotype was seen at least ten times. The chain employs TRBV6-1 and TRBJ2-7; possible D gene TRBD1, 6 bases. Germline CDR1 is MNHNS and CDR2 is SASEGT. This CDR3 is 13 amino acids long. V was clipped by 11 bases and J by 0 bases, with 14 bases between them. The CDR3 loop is CALRGQSSYEQYF. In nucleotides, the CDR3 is TGTGCCTTACGTGGACAGAGCTCCTACGAGCAGTACTTC.

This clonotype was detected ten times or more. The CDR3 reads CASSPEADTQYF. The CDR3 region has the DNA TGCGCCAGCAGCCCGGAGGCAGATACGCAGTATTTT. This chain joins TRBV5-1 and TRBJ2-3, with D perhaps TRBD2 (5 bases). Per the germline V gene, CDR1 is SGHRS and CDR2 is YFSETQ. CDR3 length: 12 residues. Trimming cost V 4 bases and J 4 bases, with 7 bases left between them.

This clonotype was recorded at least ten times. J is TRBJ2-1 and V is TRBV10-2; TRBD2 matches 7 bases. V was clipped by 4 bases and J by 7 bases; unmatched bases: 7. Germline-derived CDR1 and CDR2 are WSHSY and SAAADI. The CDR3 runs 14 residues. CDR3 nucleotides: TGCGCCAGCAGTGTAGCGGGTTGGGGGAATGAGCAGTTCTTC. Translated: CASSVAGWGNEQFF.

The CDR3 nucleotides are TGTCGCGGCAGGGCGCGGGGAGCCAAAGATATGCAGTACTTC. Protein: CRGRARGAKDMQYF. J is TRBJ2-4 and V is TRBV6-1, with D possibly being TRBD2 (6 bases). The CDR3 has 14 amino acids. The germline gives CDR1 MNHNS, CDR2 SASEGT.

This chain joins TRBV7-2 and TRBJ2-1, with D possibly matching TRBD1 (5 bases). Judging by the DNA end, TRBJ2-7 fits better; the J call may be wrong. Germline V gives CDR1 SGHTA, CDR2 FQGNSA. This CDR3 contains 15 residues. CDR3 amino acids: CASSPLYGAYNEQYF. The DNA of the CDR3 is TGTGCCAGCAGCCCTTTGTATGGGGCCTACAATGAGCAGTACTTC.

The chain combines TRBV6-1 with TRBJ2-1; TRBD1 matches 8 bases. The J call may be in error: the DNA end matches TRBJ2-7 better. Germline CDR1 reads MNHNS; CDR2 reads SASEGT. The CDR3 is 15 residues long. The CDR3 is CASRISRDRRDEQYF. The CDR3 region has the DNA TGTGCCAGCAGAATTAGCCGGGACAGGAGAGACGAGCAGTACTTC.

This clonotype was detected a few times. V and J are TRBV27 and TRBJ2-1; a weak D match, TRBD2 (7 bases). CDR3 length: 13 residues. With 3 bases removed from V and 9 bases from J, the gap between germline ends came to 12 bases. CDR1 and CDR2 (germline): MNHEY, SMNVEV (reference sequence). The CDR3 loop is CASSLAGEGEQFF. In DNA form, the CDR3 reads TGTGCCAGCAGTTTGGCAGGGGAGGGTGAGCAGTTCTTC.

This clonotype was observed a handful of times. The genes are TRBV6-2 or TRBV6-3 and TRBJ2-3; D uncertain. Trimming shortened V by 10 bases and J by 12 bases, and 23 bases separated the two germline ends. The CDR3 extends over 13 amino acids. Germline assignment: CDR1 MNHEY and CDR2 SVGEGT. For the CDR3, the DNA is TGTGCCACCGGGCTAACTGCCAAAGATATTCAGTATTTT. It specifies CATGLTAKDIQYF.

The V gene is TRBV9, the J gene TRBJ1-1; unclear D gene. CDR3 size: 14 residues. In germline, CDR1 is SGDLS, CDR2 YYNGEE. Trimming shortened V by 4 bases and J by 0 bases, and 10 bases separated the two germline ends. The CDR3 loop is CASSILPVNTEAFF. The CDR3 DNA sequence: TGTGCCAGCAGCATCCTTCCGGTGAACACTGAAGCTTTCTTT.

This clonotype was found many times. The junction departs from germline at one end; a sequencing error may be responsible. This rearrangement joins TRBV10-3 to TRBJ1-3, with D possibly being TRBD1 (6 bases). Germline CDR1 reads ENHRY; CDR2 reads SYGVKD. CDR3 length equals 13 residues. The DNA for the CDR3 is TGTGCCATCACTGAGGGGGCTGGAAACACCATATATTTT. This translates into CAITEGAGNTIYF.

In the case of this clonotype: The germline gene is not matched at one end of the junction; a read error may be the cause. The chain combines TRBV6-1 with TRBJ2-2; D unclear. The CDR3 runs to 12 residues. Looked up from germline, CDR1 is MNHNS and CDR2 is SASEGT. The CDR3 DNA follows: TGTGCCGGCAGTGCGCACACGGGGGAGCTGTTTTTT. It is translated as CAGSAHTGELFF.

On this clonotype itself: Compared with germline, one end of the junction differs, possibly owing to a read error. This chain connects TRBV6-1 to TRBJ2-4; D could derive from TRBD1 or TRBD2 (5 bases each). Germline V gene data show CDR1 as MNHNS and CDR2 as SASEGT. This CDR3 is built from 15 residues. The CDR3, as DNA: TGTGCCCGCGGCCCGGGGCTGTGCGCCAAAAACACGCAGTATTTC. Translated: CARGPGLCAKNTQYF.

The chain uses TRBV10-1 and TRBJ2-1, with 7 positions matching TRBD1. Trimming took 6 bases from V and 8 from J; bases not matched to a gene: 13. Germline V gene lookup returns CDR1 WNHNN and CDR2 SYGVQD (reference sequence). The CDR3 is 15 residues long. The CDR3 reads CASSPGQRLLHEQFF. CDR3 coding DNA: TGCGCCAGCAGCCCGGGACAGAGATTGTTGCATGAGCAGTTCTTC.

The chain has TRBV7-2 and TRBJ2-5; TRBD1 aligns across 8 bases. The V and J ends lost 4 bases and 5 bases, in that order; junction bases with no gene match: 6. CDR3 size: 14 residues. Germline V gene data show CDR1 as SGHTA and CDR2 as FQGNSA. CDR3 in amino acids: CASSSSQGEETQYF. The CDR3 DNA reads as TGTGCCAGCAGCTCTTCACAGGGGGAGGAGACCCAGTACTTC.

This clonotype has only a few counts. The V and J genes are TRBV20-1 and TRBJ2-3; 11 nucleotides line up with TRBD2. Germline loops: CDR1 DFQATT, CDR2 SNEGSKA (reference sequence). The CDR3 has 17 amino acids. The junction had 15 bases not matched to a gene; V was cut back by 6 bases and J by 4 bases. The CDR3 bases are TGCAGTGCCAGCCCCATAGCGGGAGGGCCTGGGGCAGATACGCAGTATTTT. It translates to CSASPIAGGPGADTQYF.

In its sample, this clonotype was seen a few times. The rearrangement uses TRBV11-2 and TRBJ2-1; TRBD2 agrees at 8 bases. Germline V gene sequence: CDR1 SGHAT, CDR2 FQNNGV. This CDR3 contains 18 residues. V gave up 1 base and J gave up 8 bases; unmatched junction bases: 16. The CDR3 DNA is TGTGCCAGCAGCTTAGGTTATGGCGGGAGGACCCACGGGGATGAGCAGTTCTTC. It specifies CASSLGYGGRTHGDEQFF.